Listed below are T cell receptor beta chains from one sample, sequenced in a study of blood T cell repertoires in COVID-19. Clones were sequenced by immunoSEQ multiplex PCR, and TCRdb holds only the in-frame ones, with some missing. This table holds 75,000 to 90,000 clones, 70% to 90% found once. Sequenced: peripheral blood. These receptors all stem from a man older than 75 with active or convalescent COVID-19. Each CDR3 is given with its conserved first and last residue. A D gene is named only where the DNA matches it firmly. Rows give clone size only sometimes, using once, few, many, or a class for an expanded clone.

j_gene | v_gene | abundance | d_gene | CDR3aa | CDR3nt
TRBJ2-2 | TRBV5-1 | few | TRBD2 | CASSYLAGGTGELFF | TGCGCCAGCAGCTACTTAGCGGGAGGCACCGGGGAGCTGTTTTTT
TRBJ2-5 | TRBV7-8 | . | TRBD2 | CASSFNLLAGGPRETQYF | TGTGCCAGCAGCTTTAACCTACTAGCGGGAGGGCCGCGGGAGACCCAGTACTTC
TRBJ2-3 | TRBV10-3 | . | TRBD2 | CAISLTSGRVQDTQYF | TGTGCCATCAGTCTGACTAGCGGGAGGGTACAAGATACGCAGTATTTT
TRBJ2-2 | TRBV5-4 | . | . | CASSLDTNPNTGELFF | TGTGCCAGCAGCTTGGATACTAACCCGAACACCGGGGAGCTGTTTTTT
TRBJ1-3 | TRBV5-1 | few | TRBD1 | CASSPGDRGVVNTIYF | TGCGCCAGCAGCCCAGGCGACAGGGGTGTAGTAAACACCATATATTTT
TRBJ1-3 | TRBV6-5 | . | . | CASKGGRTGNTIYF | TGTGCCAGCAAGGGGGGGCGAACTGGAAACACCATATATTTT
TRBJ1-1 | TRBV11-3 | . | TRBD1 | CASSSGQTANTEAFF | TGTGCCAGCAGCTCGGGACAGACAGCGAACACTGAAGCTTTCTTT
TRBJ1-2 | TRBV11-2 | few | TRBD1 | CASSHSGYGTGKGYTF | TGTGCCAGCAGCCATAGCGGATACGGGACAGGGAAGGGCTACACCTTC
TRBJ1-3 | TRBV4-2 | once | . | CASSPQGGGNTIYF | TGTGCCAGCAGCCCTCAGGGTGGTGGAAACACCATATATTTT
TRBJ2-2 | TRBV24-1 | . | . | CATSDRDTENTGELFF | TGTGCCACCAGTGACCGGGACACTGAAAACACCGGGGAGCTGTTTTTT
TRBJ2-1 | TRBV5-1 | . | TRBD2 | CASSFGLAGHNEQFF | TGCGCCAGCAGCTTTGGACTAGCGGGACACAATGAGCAGTTCTTC
TRBJ1-5 | TRBV19 | . | TRBD1 | CASRGDRADNQPQHF | TGTGCCAGTCGGGGGGACAGGGCGGACAATCAGCCCCAGCATTTT
TRBJ1-1 | TRBV7-2 | . | . | CASSLFPNTEAFF | TGTGCCAGCAGCTTATTTCCTAACACTGAAGCTTTCTTT
TRBJ1-4 | TRBV9 | . | . | CASSVTPSSNEKLFF | TGTGCCAGCAGCGTAACACCGTCGTCTAATGAAAAACTGTTTTTT
TRBJ1-1 | TRBV5-1 | . | . | CASSLGRSQGTEAFF | TGCGCCAGCAGCTTGGGACGGTCTCAGGGCACTGAAGCTTTCTTT
TRBJ2-1 | TRBV6-5 | . | TRBD1 | CASSRDREFGNEQFF | TGTGCCAGCAGTAGAGACAGGGAGTTTGGTAATGAGCAGTTCTTC
TRBJ2-3 | TRBV3-1/TRBV3-2 | . | TRBD2 | CASSPTGGPDTQYF | TGTGCCAGCAGCCCGACGGGGGGACCAGATACGCAGTATTTT
TRBJ1-4 | TRBV29-1 | . | . | CSVEQEKLFF | TGCAGCGTGGAGCAGGAAAAACTGTTTTTT
TRBJ2-1 | TRBV4-1 | . | TRBD2 | CASSQETSGHNEQFF | TGCGCCAGCAGCCAAGAGACTAGCGGCCACAATGAGCAGTTCTTC
TRBJ1-2 | TRBV19 | . | TRBD1 | CASSIAAGGYGYTF | TGTGCCAGTAGTATTGCGGCAGGGGGCTATGGCTACACCTTC
TRBJ1-1 | TRBV10-2 | . | TRBD1 | CASTRQGAQSNTEAFF | TGCGCCAGCACCCGACAGGGGGCTCAGTCGAACACTGAAGCTTTCTTT
TRBJ1-6 | TRBV6-6 | . | TRBD1 | CASSMTGITSPLHF | TGTGCCAGCAGTATGACAGGGATCACCTCACCCCTCCACTTT
TRBJ1-1 | TRBV5-1 | . | . | CASSALRVGDTEAFF | TGCGCCAGCAGCGCACTACGGGTGGGAGACACTGAAGCTTTCTTT
TRBJ2-2 | TRBV30 | . | TRBD1 | CAWNRGTNTGELFF | TGTGCCTGGAACAGGGGAACGAACACCGGGGAGCTGTTTTTT
TRBJ2-3 | TRBV6-1 | . | . | CASSEQGSADTQYF | TGTGCCAGCAGTGAACAGGGTAGTGCAGATACGCAGTATTTT
TRBJ1-5 | TRBV6-5 | once | . | CASSTDSNSNQPQHF | TGTGCCAGCAGTACGGACAGTAATAGCAATCAGCCCCAGCATTTT
TRBJ1-2 | TRBV19 | . | TRBD1 | CASSITPTGGLGYTF | TGTGCCAGTAGTATAACTCCCACAGGGGGCCTTGGCTACACCTTC
TRBJ2-5 | TRBV7-9 | . | TRBD2 | CASSPQTSTETQYF | TGTGCCAGCAGCCCCCAGACTAGCACGGAGACCCAGTACTTC
TRBJ1-1 | TRBV6-6 | . | . | CASSYPGSTEAFF | TGTGCCAGCAGTTATCCCGGGTCCACTGAAGCTTTCTTT
TRBJ1-1 | TRBV18 | . | . | CASSPTGTRNTEAFF | TGTGCCAGCTCACCCACCGGGACAAGGAACACTGAAGCTTTCTTT
TRBJ1-2 | TRBV11-2 | . | TRBD1 | CASSLDRTGDYGYTF | TGTGCCAGCAGCTTAGATAGGACAGGGGACTATGGCTACACCTTC
TRBJ2-5 | TRBV6-2/TRBV6-3 | once | . | CASSSYRTNNQETQYF | TGTGCCAGCAGTTCCTATCGGACTAACAACCAAGAGACCCAGTACTTC
TRBJ1-4 | TRBV6-2/TRBV6-3 | . | . | CASSSFPGGGKLFF | TGTGCCAGCAGTTCCTTTCCCGGCGGCGGCAAACTGTTTTTT
TRBJ1-2 | TRBV6-6 | . | . | CASSSLQVNYGYTF | TGTGCCAGCAGTAGTTTGCAGGTTAACTATGGCTACACCTTC
TRBJ1-5 | TRBV19 | . | . | CASSIGGRGGNQPQHF | TGTGCCAGTAGTATAGGGGGCAGGGGAGGCAATCAGCCCCAGCATTTT
TRBJ1-4 | TRBV6-1 | . | . | CASSETGVAGGGEKLFF | TGTGCCAGCAGTGAAACCGGGGTTGCAGGCGGAGGTGAAAAACTGTTTTTT
TRBJ2-3 | TRBV9 | . | TRBD2 | CASSVGQAGGPLDTQYF | TGTGCCAGCAGCGTAGGTCAAGCGGGGGGGCCGTTGGATACGCAGTATTTT
TRBJ2-5 | TRBV27 | . | . | CASSLRQVQETQYF | TGTGCCAGCAGTTTACGACAGGTTCAAGAGACCCAGTACTTC
TRBJ2-5 | TRBV29-1 | once | TRBD1 | CSSFPSTGGQETQYF | TGCAGCAGTTTTCCCTCGACAGGGGGCCAAGAGACCCAGTACTTC
TRBJ2-5 | TRBV20-1 | . | TRBD2 | CSASGSGRAGQETQYF | TGCAGTGCTAGTGGAAGCGGGAGGGCTGGTCAAGAGACCCAGTACTTC